The next 19 T cell receptor beta chains were all read from a single sample in a study of a mutant IDH1 vaccine in newly diagnosed glioma. As to time point: week 23, last vaccination. What each vaccine dose contained was 300 ug of mutant IDH1 20-mer peptide, accompanied by topical imiquimod. Antigens for these TCRs are unknown. TCRdb's copy holds only in-frame clones and misses some; the assay was immunoSEQ multiplex PCR. The sample includes around 78,000 clones, 65% to 90% of them seen just once. The sequencing here drew on PBMCs, taken from a glioma patient whose treatment included an IDH1 peptide vaccine. The receptors were sampled from a man aged 30 to 39 with glioma. Some clones in this sample may be carry-over from other donors' samples.

This clone came up once. The genes are TRBV5-1 and TRBJ2-5; D gene uncertain. CDR3 length: 15 residues. V gave up 3 bases and J gave up 5 bases, with 17 bases separating them. CDR1 and CDR2 from the germline V gene are SGHRS and YFSETQ. The chain's CDR3 is CASSSPEMDGETQYF. In DNA form, the CDR3 reads TGCGCCAGCAGCTCACCTGAGATGGACGGGGAGACCCAGTACTTC.

The V call is TRBV11-2, the J call TRBJ1-3; perhaps TRBD1 as D (6 bases). CDR3 length: 17 amino acids. V was trimmed by 5 bases and J by 8 bases, leaving 25 bases between them. Germline-derived CDR1 and CDR2 are SGHAT and FQNNGV. CDR3 sequence (DNA): TGTGCCAGCAGCACCCGCAAACAGGGTGTAGGCGCGGACACCATATATTTT. Translating it yields CASSTRKQGVGADTIYF.

The chain employs TRBV5-1 and TRBJ2-5; D is unclear. Germline CDR1 reads SGHRS; CDR2 reads YFSETQ. The CDR3 runs 11 residues. V lost 0 bases, J lost 3 bases, and 0 bases lay in between. CDR3 residues: CASSLEETQYF. CDR3 bases: TGCGCCAGCAGCTTGGAAGAGACCCAGTACTTC.

The chain uses TRBV15 and TRBJ1-2; D possibly corresponds to TRBD1 (5 bases). Trimming cost V 0 bases and J 5 bases, with 16 bases left between them. The germline CDR1 and CDR2 sequences are LNHNV and YYDKDF (reference sequence). This CDR3 has 16 amino acids. The CDR3 sequence: CATSRDSGGDRYGYTF. In DNA, the CDR3 is TGTGCCACCAGCAGAGATAGCGGGGGAGATCGTTATGGCTACACCTTC.

This chain joins TRBV6-1 and TRBJ1-6, with 12 bases identical to TRBD1. This CDR3 comprises 16 residues. Germline V gene sequence: CDR1 MNHNS, CDR2 SASEGT. The trim removed 2 bases at V and 10 bases at J, leaving 6 bases unmatched. CDR3 in amino acids: CASSETGTGGLSPLHF. CDR3 DNA sequence: TGTGCCAGCAGTGAAACCGGGACAGGGGGCCTATCACCCCTCCACTTT.

Only a few counts were recorded for this clone. This chain joins TRBV30 and TRBJ2-4; D may be TRBD1 or TRBD2 (5 bases each). Per the germline V gene, CDR1 is GTSNPN and CDR2 is SVGIG (reference sequence). The CDR3 contains 12 residues. Trimming removed 0 bases at V and 8 bases at J, with 8 bases between. The CDR3 DNA reads as TGTGCCTGGAGTGTGTTGGGGGACATTCAGTACTTC. It is translated as CAWSVLGDIQYF.

CDR3 sequence (DNA): TGTGCCAGCTCACCACCTAGCGGATACAATGAGCAGTTCTTC. Translating gives CASSPPSGYNEQFF. V usage is TRBV18 and J usage is TRBJ2-1; tentatively, D is TRBD2 (6 bases). V was trimmed by 0 bases and J by 4 bases, leaving 7 bases between them. Germline CDR1 is KGHSH and CDR2 is LQKENI. CDR3 length: 14 residues.

The chain is built from TRBV20-1 and TRBJ1-2; the D is unclear. The CDR3 runs 10 residues. Germline lookup yields CDR1 DFQATT and CDR2 SNEGSKA (reference sequence). V was shortened by 3 bases and J by 6 bases, with 5 bases between the two germline ends. In nucleotides, the CDR3 is TGCAGTGCTAGGTGGGATGGCTACACCTTC. Amino acids: CSARWDGYTF.

The V call is TRBV7-3, the J call TRBJ2-1, with D unresolved. Germline loops: CDR1 SGHTA, CDR2 FQGTGA. This CDR3 has 14 amino acids. V was trimmed by 4 bases and J by 7 bases, leaving 14 bases between them. The CDR3 DNA reads as TGTGCCAGCAGCTGGGATGGGATTTCTAATGAGCAGTTCTTC. Protein: CASSWDGISNEQFF.

This clone appeared once. The V gene is TRBV5-1, the J gene TRBJ2-3; 12 bases fit TRBD2. Germline CDR1 is SGHRS and CDR2 is YFSETQ. This CDR3 is 16 amino acids long. With 1 base clipped from V and 4 bases from J, the junction kept 4 bases outside the gene matches. CDR3 protein: CASSLMLAGGSDTQYF. The CDR3 bases are TGCGCCAGCAGCTTGATGCTAGCGGGGGGGTCAGATACGCAGTATTTT. The whole variable domain, filled in from reference TRBV5-1 and TRBJ2-3, reads KAGVTQTPRYLIKTRGQQVTLSCSPISGHRSVSWYQQTPGQGLQFLFEYFSETQRNKGNFPGRFSGRQFSNSRSEMNVSTLELGDSALYLCASSLMLAGGSDTQYFGPGTRLTVL.

This chain joins TRBV28 and TRBJ2-7; D not certain. The V gene lost 5 bases and the J gene lost 3 bases, with 20 bases spanning the gap. The CDR3 loop spans 16 amino acids. Germline lookup yields CDR1 MDHEN and CDR2 SYDVKM. This chain's CDR3 is CASSHDSDGHIYEQYF. The CDR3 nucleotides are TGTGCCAGCAGTCACGACTCGGACGGCCATATCTACGAGCAGTACTTC.

CDR3 sequence reads: CASTFCEQYF. The CDR3 bases are TGTGCCAGCACCTTCTGCGAGCAGTACTTC. This rearrangement joins TRBV27 to TRBJ2-7; D gene ambiguous. Germline values: CDR1 MNHEY, CDR2 SMNVEV (reference sequence). V was cut by 7 bases and J by 6 bases, with 7 bases left in between. The CDR3 is made up of 10 amino acids.

The chain links TRBV6-5 to TRBJ2-7; D might be TRBD1 (6 bases). Germline V CDR1 and CDR2: MNHEY, SVGAGI. The CDR3 contains 13 residues. V lost 6 bases to trimming and J lost 2 bases, with 11 bases between them. The CDR3 coding sequence is TGTGCCAGCAGCCTCGACAGGACCTACGAGCAGTACTTC. Its translation is CASSLDRTYEQYF.

J is TRBJ2-3 and V is TRBV7-2; TRBD2 matches 9 bases. The germline gives CDR1 SGHTA, CDR2 FQGNSA. V was pared by 2 bases and J by 6 bases, with 9 bases of the junction left unmatched. This CDR3 contains 16 residues. CDR3 residues: CASSLLSGRGSDTQYF. The CDR3 region has the DNA TGTGCCAGCAGCTTACTTAGCGGGAGAGGTTCCGATACGCAGTATTTT.

V and J are TRBV18 and TRBJ1-3; D may be TRBD1 (5 bases). Germline values: CDR1 KGHSH, CDR2 LQKENI. This CDR3 contains 13 residues. V lost 6 bases and J lost 3, with 9 bases in between. In nucleotides, the CDR3 is TGTGCCAGCTCCCAAGACAGTGGAAACACCATATATTTT. This translates into CASSQDSGNTIYF.

In DNA, the CDR3 is TGTGCCAGTAGTCCTAGGACAGGGTGGGACGAGCAGTACTTC. Translation gives CASSPRTGWDEQYF. The chain couples TRBV19 to TRBJ2-7; the match to TRBD1 covers 8 bases. The CDR3 sequence is 14 residues long. Germline lookup yields CDR1 LNHDA and CDR2 SQIVND (reference sequence). With 5 bases clipped from V and 5 bases from J, the junction kept 8 bases outside the gene matches.

This chain joins TRBV4-3 and TRBJ2-7; 7 positions agree with TRBD1. The assigned J gene may be wrong: the sequence end matches TRBJ2-5 better. CDR3 length equals 15 residues. Germline CDR1 LGHNA, CDR2 YSLEER. CDR3 in DNA: TGCGCCAGCAGCCAAGATCTTGACAGGGAAGAGACCCAGTACTTC. This codes for CASSQDLDREETQYF.

The chain is built from TRBV11-2 and TRBJ2-7, with 10 bases lining up with TRBD2. The germline gives CDR1 SGHAT, CDR2 FQNNGV. There are 14 residues in the CDR3. Unmatched junction bases numbered 1, after V lost 3 bases and J lost 2 bases. The CDR3 sequence: CASSFSGGPYEQYF. The DNA for the CDR3 is TGTGCCAGCAGCTTTAGCGGGGGGCCCTACGAGCAGTACTTC.

For the CDR3, the DNA is TGTGCCAGCAGCTCCGCAGGGGACTATGGCTACACCTTC. Translation gives CASSSAGDYGYTF. This sequence joins TRBV5-4 and TRBJ1-2; tentative D call: TRBD1 (6 bases). Trimming shortened V by 3 bases and J by 3 bases, and 9 bases separated the two germline ends. This CDR3 contains 13 residues. Germline V gives CDR1 SGHNT, CDR2 YYREEE (reference sequence).